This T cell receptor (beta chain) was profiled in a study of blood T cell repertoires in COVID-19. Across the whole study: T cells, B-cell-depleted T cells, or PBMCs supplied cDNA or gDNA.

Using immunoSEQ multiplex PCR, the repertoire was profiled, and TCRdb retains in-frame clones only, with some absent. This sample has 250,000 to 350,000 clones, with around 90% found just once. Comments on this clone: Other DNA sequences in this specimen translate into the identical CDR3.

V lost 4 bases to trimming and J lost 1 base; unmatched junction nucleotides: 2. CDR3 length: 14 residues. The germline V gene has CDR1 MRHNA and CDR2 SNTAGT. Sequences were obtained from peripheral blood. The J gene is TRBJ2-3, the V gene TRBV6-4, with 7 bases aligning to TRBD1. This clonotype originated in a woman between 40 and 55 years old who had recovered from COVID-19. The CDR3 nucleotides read TGTGCCAGCAGTGGACAGGGTGGCACAGATACGCAGTATTTT. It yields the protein CASSGQGGTDTQYF.